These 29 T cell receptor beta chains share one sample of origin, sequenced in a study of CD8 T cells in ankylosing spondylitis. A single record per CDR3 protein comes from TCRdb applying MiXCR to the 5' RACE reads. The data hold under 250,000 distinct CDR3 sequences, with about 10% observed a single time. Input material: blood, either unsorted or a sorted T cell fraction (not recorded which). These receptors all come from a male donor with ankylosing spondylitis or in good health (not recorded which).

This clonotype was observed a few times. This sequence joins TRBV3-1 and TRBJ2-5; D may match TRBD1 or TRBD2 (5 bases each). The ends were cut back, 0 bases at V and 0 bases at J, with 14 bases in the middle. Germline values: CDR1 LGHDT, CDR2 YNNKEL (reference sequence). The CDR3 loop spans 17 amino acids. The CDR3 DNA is TGTGCCAGCAGCCAAGATGGGCCGGGGCAGGACCAAGAGACCCAGTACTTC. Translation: CASSQDGPGQDQETQYF.

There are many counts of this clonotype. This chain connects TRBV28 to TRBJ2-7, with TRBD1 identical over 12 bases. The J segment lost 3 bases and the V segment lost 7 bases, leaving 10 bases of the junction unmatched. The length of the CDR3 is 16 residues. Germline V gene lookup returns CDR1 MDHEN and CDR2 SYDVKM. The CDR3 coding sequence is TGTGCCAGCAACCCTAGCGGGGACAGGGGGCTCTACGAGCAGTACTTC. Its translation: CASNPSGDRGLYEQYF.

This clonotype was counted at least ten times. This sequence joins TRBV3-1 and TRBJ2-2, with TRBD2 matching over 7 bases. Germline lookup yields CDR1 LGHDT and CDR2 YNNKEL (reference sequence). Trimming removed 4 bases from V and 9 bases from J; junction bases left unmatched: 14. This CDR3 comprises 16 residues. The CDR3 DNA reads TGTGCCAGCAGCCCGGTTGTCGGGGGGACTGGGCGGGAGCTGTTTTTT. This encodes CASSPVVGGTGRELFF.

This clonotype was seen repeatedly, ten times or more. CDR3 loop: CASSAGLAGGITGELFF. DNA for the CDR3: TGTGCCAGCAGCGCGGGACTAGCGGGAGGAATCACCGGGGAGCTGTTTTTT. This chain connects TRBV4-2 to TRBJ2-2, with 15 bases matching TRBD2. CDR1 is LGHNA and CDR2 is YNFKEQ in the germline V gene. The CDR3 covers 17 residues. V was pared by 5 bases and J by 4 bases, with 5 bases of the junction left unmatched.

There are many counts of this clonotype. CDR3 DNA: TGTGCCAGCAGTTGGGTTGAGCTAGCGGCCGGGGGGCAGTACTTC. The encoded protein is CASSWVELAAGGQYF. The genes are TRBV28 and TRBJ2-7; TRBD2 agrees at 7 bases. The length of the CDR3 is 15 residues. Germline CDR1 is MDHEN and CDR2 is SYDVKM. J lost 9 bases, V lost 4 bases, and 15 bases had no gene match.

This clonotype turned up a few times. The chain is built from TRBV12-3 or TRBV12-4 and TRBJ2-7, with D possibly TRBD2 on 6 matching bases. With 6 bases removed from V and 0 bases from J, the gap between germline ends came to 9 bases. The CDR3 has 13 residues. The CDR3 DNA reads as TGTGCCAGCAGCCGGGACTTCTCCTACGAGCAGTACTTC. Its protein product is CASSRDFSYEQYF.

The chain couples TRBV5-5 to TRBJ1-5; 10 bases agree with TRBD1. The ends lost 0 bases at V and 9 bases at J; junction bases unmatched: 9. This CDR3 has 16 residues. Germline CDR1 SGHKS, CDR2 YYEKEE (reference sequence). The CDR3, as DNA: TGTGCCAGCAGCTTGGCGGGGACAGGGGTTTATCGGCCCCAGCATTTT. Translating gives CASSLAGTGVYRPQHF.

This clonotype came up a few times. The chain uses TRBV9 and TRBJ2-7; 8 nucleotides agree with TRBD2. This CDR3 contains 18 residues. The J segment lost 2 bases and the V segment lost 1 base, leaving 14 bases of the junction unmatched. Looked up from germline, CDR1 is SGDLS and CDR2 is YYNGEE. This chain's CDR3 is CASSVSPPLAGNTYEQYF. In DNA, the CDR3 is TGTGCCAGCAGCGTATCTCCCCCCCTAGCGGGCAACACCTACGAGCAGTACTTC.

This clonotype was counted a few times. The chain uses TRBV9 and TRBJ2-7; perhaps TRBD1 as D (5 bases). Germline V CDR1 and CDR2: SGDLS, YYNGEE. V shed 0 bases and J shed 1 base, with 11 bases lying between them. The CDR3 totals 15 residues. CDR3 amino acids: CASSVDPTASYEQYF. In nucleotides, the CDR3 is TGTGCCAGCAGCGTAGACCCGACAGCTTCCTACGAGCAGTACTTC.

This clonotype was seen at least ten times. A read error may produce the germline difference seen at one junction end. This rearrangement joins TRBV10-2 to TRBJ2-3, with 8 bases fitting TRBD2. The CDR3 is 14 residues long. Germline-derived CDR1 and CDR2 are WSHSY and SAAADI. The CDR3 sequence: CASSDGGATDTQYF. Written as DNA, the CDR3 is TGTGCCAGCAGTGACGGGGGGGCCACAGATACGCAGTATTTT.

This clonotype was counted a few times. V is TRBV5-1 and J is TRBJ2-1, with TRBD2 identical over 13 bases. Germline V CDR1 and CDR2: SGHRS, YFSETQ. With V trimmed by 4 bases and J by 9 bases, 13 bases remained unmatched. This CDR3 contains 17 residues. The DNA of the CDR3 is TGCGCCAGCAGCCCCAGAAGGACTAGCGGGGGCATGGTTGAGCAGTTCTTC. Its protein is CASSPRRTSGGMVEQFF.

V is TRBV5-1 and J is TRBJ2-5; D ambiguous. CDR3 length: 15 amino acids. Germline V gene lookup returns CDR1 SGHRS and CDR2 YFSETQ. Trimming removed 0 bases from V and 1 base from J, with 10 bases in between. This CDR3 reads CASSLAGVGQETQYF. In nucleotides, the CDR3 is TGCGCCAGCAGCTTGGCGGGTGTAGGCCAAGAGACCCAGTACTTC.

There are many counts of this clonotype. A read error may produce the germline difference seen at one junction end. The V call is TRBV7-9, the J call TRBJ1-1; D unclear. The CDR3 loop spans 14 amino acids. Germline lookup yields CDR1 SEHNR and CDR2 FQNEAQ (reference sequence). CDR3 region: CASSFGGRNTEAFF. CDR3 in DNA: TGCGCCAGCAGCTTCGGCGGGAGGAACACTGAAGCTTTCTTT.

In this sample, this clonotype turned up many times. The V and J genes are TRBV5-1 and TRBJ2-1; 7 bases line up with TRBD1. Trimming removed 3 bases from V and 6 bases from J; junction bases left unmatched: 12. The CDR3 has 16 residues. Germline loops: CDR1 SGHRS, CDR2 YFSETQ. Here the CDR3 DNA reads TGCGCCAGCAGCTACCCGACAGGGTTAGTCGGCAATGAGCAGTTCTTC. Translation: CASSYPTGLVGNEQFF. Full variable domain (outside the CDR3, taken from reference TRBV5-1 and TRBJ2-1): KAGVTQTPRYLIKTRGQQVTLSCSPISGHRSVSWYQQTPGQGLQFLFEYFSETQRNKGNFPGRFSGRQFSNSRSEMNVSTLELGDSALYLCASSYPTGLVGNEQFFGPGTRLTVL.

The CDR3 bases are TGTGCCAGCAGCCAAGAGCCAGGGGGGTACAATGAGCAGTTCTTC. Amino acid sequence: CASSQEPGGYNEQFF. The chain is built from TRBV4-2 and TRBJ2-1, with a tentative D call TRBD1 (7 bases). The CDR3 runs to 15 residues. Germline V gene sequence: CDR1 LGHNA, CDR2 YNFKEQ. With 0 bases removed from V and 4 bases from J, the gap between germline ends came to 10 bases.

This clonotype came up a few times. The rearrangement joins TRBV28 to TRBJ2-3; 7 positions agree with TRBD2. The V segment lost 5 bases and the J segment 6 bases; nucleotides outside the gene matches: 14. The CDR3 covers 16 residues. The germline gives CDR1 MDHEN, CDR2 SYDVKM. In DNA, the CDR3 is TGTGCCAGCAGTCCTCCGGGGGGTAGAGCGCTGGATACGCAGTATTTT. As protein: CASSPPGGRALDTQYF.

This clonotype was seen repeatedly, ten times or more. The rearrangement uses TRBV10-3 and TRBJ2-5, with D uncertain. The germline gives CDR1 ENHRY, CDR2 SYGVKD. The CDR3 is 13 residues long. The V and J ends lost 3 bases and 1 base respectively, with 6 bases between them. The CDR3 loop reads CAISDSFQETQYF. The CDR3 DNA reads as TGTGCCATCAGTGACAGTTTCCAAGAGACCCAGTACTTC.

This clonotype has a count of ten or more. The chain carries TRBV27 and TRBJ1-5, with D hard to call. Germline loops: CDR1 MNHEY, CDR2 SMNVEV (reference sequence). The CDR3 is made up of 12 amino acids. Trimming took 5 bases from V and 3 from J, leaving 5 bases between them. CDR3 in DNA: TGTGCCAGCAGTCCGGCCAATCAGCCCCAGCATTTT. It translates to CASSPANQPQHF.

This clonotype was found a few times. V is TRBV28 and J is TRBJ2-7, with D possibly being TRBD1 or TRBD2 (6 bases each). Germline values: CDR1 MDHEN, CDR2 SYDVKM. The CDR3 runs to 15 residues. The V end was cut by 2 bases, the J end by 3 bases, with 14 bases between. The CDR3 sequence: CASSLAGQIYYEQYF. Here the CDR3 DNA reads TGTGCCAGCAGTTTAGCGGGACAAATATACTACGAGCAGTACTTC. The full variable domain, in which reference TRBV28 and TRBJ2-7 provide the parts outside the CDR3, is DVKVTQSSRYLVKRTGEKVFLECVQDMDHENMFWYRQDPGLGLRLIYFSYDVKMKEKGDIPEGYSVSREKKERFSLILESASTNQTSMYLCASSLAGQIYYEQYFGPGTRLTVT.

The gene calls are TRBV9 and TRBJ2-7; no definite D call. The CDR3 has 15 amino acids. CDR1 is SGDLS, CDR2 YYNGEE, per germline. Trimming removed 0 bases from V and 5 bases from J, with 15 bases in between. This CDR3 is CASSVGRSDFHEQYF. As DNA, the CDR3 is TGTGCCAGCAGCGTAGGAAGGAGCGACTTCCACGAGCAGTACTTC.

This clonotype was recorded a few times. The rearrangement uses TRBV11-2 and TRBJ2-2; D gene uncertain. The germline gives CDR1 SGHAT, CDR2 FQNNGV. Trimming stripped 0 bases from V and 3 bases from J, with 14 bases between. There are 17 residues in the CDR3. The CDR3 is CASSLDGTNTDTGELFF. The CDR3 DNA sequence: TGTGCCAGCAGCTTAGATGGCACCAACACCGACACCGGGGAGCTGTTTTTT.

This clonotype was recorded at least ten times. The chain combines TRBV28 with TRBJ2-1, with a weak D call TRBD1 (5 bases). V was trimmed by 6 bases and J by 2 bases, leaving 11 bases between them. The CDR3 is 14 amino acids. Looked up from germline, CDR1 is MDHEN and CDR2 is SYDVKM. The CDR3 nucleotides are TGTGCCAGCAGATCGGCGGACACCTACAATGAGCAGTTCTTC. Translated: CASRSADTYNEQFF.

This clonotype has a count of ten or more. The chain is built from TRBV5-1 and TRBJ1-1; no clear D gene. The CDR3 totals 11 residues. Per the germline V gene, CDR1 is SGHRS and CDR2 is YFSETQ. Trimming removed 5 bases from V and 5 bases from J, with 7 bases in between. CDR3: CASSTGTEAFF. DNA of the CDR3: TGCGCCAGCAGTACGGGTACTGAAGCTTTCTTT.

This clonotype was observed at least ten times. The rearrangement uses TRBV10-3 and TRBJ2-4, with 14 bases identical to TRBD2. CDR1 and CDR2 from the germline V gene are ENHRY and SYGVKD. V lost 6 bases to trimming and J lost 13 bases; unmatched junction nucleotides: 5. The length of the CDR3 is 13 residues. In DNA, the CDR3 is TGTGCCATCAGGCCGGGACTAGCGGGGGAACAGTACTTC. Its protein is CAIRPGLAGEQYF.

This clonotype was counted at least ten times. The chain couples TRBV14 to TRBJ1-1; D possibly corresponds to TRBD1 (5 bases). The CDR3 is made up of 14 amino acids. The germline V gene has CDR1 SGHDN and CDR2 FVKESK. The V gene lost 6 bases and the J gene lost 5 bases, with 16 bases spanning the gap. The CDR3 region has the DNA TGTGCCAGCAGATCCTTTCGGGACGGAACTGAAGCTTTCTTT. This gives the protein CASRSFRDGTEAFF.

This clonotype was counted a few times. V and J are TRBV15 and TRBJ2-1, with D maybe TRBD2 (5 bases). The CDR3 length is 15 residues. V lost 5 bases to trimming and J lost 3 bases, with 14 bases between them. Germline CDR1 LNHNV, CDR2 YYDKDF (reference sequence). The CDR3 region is CATSRRGGGYNEQFF. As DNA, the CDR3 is TGTGCCACCAGCCGCCGAGGAGGCGGCTACAATGAGCAGTTCTTC.

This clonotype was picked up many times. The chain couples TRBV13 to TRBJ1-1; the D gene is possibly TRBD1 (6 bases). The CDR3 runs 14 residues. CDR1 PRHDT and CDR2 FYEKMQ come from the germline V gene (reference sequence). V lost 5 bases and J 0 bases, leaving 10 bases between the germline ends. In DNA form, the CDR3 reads TGTGCCAGCAGCGCCAGGGGCCTGAACACTGAAGCTTTCTTT. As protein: CASSARGLNTEAFF.

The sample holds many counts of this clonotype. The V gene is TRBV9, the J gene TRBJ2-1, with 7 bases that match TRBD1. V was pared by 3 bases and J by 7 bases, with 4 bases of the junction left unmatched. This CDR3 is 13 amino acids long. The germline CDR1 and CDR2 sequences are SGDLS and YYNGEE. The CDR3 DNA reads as TGTGCCAGCAGCGGAACAGGGGTGAATGAGCAGTTCTTC. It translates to CASSGTGVNEQFF.

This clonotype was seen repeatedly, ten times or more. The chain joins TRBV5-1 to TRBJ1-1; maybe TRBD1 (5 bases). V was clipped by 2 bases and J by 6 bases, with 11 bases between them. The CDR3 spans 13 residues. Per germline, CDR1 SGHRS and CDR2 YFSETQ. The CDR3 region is CASSFSGSAEAFF. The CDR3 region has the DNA TGCGCCAGCAGCTTTTCAGGGTCGGCTGAAGCTTTCTTT. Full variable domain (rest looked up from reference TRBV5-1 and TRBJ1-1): KAGVTQTPRYLIKTRGQQVTLSCSPISGHRSVSWYQQTPGQGLQFLFEYFSETQRNKGNFPGRFSGRQFSNSRSEMNVSTLELGDSALYLCASSFSGSAEAFFGQGTRLTVV.